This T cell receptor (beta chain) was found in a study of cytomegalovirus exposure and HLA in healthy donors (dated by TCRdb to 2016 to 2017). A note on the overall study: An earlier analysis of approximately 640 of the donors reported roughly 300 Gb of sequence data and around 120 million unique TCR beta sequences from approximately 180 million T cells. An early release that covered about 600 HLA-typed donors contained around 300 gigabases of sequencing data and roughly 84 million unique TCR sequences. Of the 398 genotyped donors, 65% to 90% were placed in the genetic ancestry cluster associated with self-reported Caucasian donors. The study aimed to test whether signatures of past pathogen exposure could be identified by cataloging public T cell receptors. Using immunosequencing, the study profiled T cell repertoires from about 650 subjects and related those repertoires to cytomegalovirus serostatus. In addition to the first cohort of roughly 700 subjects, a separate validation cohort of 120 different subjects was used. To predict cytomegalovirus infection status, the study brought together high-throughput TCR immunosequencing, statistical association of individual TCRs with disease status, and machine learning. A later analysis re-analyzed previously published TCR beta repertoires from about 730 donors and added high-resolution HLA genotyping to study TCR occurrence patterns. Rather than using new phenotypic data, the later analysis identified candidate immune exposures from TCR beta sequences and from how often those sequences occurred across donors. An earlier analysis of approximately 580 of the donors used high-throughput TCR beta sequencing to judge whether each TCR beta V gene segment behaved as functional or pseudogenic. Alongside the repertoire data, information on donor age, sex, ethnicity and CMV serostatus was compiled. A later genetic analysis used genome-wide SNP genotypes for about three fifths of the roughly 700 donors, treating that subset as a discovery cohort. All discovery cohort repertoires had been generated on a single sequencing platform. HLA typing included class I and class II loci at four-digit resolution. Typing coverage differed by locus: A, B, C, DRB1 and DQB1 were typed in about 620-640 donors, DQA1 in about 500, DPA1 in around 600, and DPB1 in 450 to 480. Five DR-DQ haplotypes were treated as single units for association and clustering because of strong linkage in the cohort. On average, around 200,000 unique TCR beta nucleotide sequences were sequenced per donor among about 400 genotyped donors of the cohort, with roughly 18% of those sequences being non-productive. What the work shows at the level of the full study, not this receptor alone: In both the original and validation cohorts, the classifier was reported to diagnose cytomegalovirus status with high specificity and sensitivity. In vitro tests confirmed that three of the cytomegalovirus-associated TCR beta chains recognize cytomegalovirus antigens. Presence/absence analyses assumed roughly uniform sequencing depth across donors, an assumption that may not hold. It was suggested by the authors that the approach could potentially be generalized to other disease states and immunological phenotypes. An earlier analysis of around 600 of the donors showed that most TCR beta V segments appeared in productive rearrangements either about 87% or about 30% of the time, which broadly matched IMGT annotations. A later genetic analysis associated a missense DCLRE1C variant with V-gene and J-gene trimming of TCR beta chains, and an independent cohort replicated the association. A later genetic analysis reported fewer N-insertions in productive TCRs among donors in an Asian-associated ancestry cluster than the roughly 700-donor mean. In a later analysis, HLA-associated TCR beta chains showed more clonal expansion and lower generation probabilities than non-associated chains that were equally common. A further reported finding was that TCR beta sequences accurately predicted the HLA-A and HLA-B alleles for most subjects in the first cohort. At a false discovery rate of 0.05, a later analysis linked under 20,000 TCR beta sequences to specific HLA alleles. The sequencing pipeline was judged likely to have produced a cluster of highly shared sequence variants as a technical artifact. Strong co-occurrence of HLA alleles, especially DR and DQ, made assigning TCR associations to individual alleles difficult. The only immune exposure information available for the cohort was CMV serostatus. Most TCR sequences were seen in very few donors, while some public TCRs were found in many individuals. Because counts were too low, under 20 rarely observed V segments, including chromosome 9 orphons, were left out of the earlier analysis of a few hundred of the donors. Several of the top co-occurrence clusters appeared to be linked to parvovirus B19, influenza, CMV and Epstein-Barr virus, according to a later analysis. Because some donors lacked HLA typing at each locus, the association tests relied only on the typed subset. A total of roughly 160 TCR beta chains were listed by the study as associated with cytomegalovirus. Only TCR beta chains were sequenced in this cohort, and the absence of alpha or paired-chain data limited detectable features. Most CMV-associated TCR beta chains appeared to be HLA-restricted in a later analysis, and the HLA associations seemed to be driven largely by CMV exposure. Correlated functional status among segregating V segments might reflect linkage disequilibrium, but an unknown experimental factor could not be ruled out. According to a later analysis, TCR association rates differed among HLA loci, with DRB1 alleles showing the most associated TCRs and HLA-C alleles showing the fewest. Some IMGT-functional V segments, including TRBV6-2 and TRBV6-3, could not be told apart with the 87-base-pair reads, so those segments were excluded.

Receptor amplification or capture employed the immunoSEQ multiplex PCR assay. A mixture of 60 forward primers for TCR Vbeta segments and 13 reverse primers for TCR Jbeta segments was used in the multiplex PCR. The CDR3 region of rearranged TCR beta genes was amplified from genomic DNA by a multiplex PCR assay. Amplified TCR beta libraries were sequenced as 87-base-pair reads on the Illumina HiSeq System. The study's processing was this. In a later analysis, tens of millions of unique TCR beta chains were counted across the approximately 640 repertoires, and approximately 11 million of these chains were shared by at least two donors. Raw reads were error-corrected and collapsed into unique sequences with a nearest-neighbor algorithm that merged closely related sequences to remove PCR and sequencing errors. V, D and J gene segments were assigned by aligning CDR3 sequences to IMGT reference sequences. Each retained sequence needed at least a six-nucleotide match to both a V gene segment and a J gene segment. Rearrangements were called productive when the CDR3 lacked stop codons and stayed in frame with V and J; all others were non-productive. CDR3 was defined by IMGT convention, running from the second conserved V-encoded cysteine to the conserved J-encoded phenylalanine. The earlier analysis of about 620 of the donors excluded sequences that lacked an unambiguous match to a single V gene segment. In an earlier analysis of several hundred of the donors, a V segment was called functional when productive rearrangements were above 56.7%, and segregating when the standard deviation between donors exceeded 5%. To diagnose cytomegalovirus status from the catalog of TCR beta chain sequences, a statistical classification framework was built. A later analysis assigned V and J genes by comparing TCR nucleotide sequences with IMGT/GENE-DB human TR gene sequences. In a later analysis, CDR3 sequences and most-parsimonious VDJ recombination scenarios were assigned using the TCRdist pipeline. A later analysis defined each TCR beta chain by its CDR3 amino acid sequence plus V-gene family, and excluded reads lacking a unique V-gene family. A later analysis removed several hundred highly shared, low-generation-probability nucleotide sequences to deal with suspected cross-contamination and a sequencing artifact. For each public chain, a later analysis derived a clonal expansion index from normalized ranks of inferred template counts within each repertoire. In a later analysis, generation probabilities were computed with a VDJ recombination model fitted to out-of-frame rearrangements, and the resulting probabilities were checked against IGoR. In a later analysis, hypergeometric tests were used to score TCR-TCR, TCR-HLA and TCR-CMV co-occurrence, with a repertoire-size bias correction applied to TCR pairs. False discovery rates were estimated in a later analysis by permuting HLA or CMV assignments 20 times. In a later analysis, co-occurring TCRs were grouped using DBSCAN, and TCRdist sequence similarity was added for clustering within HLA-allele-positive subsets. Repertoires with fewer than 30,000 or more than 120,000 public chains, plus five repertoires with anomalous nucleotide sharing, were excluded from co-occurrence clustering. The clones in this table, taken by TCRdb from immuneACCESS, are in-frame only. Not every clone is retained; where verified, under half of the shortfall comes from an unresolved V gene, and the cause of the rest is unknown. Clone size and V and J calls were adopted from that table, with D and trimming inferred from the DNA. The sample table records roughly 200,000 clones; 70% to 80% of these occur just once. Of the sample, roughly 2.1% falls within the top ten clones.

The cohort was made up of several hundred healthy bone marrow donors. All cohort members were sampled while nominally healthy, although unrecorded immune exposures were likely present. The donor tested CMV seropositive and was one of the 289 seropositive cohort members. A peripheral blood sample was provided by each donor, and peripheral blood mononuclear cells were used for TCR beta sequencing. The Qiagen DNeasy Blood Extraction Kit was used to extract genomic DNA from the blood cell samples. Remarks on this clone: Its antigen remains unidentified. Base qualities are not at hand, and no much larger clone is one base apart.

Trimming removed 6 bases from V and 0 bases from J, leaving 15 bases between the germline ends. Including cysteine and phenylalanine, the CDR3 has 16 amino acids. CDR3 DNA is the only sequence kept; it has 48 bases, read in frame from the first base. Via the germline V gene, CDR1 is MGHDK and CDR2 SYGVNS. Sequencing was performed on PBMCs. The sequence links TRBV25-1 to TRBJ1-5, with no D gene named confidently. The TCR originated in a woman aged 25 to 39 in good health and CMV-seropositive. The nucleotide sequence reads TGTGCCAGCAGACTTACCTACGAGAATAGCAATCAGCCCCAGCATTTT. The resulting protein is CASRLTYENSNQPQHF.